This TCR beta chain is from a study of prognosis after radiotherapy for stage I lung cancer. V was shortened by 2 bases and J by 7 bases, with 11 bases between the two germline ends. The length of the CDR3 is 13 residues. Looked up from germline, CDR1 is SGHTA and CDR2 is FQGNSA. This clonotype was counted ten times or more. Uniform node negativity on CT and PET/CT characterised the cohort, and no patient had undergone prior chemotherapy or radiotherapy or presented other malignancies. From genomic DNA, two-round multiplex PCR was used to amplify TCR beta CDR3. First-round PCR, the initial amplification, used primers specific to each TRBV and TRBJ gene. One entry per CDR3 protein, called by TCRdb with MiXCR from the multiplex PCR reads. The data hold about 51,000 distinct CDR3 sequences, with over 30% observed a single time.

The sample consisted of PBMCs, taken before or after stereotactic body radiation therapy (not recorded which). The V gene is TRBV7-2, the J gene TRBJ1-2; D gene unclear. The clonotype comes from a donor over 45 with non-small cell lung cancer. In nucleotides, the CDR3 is TGTGCCAGCAGCTTATGGGTTAGGGTTGGCTACACCTTC. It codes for CASSLWVRVGYTF.